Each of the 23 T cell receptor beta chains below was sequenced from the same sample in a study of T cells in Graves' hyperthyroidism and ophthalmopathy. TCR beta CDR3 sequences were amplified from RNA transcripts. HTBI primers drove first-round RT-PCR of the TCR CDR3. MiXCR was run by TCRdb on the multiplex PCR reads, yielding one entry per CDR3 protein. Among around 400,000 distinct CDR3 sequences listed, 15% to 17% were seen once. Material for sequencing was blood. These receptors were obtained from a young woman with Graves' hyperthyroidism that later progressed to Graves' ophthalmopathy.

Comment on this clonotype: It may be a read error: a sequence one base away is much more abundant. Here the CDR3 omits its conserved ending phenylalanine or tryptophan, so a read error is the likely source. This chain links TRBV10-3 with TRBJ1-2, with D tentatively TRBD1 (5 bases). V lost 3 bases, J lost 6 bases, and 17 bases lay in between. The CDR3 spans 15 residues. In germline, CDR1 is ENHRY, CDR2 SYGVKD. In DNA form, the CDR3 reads TGTGCCATCAGTGATCTTGAGGGAGGGGTCAATGGCTACACCCTC. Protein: CAISDLEGGVNGYTL.

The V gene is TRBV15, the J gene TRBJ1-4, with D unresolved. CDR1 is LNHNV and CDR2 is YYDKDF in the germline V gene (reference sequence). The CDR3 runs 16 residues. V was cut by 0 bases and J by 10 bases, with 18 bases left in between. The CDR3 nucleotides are TGTGCCACCAGCAGAGATCGGGGTAACCCTACGGTAAAACTGTTTTTT. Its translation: CATSRDRGNPTVKLFF.

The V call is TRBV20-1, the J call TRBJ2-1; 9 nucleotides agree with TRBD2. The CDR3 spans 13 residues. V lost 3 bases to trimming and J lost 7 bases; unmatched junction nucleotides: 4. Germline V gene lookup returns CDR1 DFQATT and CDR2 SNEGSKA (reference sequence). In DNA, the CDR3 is TGCAGTGCTAGGCGGCTAGCGGGAAATGAGCAGTTCTTC. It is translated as CSARRLAGNEQFF.

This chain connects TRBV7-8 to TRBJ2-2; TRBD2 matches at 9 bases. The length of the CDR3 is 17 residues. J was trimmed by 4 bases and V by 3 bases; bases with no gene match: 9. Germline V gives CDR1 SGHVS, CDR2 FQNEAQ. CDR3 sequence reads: CASSFSSGRGGTGELFF. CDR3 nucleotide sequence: TGTGCCAGCAGCTTTAGTAGCGGGAGAGGGGGCACCGGGGAGCTGTTTTTT.

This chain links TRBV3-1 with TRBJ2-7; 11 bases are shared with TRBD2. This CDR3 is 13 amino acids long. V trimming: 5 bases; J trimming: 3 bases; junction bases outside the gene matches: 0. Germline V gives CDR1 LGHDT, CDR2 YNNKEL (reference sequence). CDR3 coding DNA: TGTGCCAGCAGCACTAGCGGGAGCTACGAGCAGTACTTC. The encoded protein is CASSTSGSYEQYF.

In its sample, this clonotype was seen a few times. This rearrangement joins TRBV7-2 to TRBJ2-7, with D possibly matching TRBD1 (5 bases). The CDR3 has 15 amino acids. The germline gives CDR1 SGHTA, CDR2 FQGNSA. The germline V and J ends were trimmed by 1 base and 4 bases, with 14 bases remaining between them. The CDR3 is CASSLGGAGFYEQYF. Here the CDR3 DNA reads TGTGCCAGCAGCTTAGGGGGCGCTGGTTTTTACGAGCAGTACTTC.

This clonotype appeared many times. The CDR3 sequence is CASRGQGVTEAFF. The CDR3 nucleotides read TGCGCCAGCAGAGGACAGGGTGTAACTGAAGCTTTCTTT. The chain recombines TRBV5-1 with TRBJ1-1; 8 bases match TRBD1. CDR1 SGHRS and CDR2 YFSETQ come from the germline V gene. V dropped 5 bases and J dropped 5; count of bases not matched to a gene: 5. The CDR3 is 13 residues long.

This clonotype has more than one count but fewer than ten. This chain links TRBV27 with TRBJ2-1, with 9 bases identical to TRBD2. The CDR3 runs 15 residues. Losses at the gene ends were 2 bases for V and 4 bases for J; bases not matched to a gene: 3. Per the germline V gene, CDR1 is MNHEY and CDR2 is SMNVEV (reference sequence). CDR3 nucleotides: TGTGCCAGCAGTTTAAGCGGGAGGTGGTACAATGAGCAGTTCTTC. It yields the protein CASSLSGRWYNEQFF.

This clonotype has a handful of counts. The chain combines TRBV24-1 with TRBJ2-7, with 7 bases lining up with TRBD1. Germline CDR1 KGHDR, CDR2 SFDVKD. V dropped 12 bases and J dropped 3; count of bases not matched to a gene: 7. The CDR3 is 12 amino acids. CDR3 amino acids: CAAAGTDYEQYF. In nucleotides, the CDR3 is TGTGCCGCCGCCGGGACAGACTACGAGCAGTACTTC.

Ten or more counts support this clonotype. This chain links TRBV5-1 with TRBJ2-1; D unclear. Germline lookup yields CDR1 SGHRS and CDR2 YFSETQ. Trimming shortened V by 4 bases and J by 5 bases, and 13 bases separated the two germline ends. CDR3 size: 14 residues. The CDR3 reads CASSQAPPNNEQFF. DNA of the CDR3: TGCGCCAGCAGCCAGGCACCCCCTAACAATGAGCAGTTCTTC.

This CDR3 reads CASSLTQGASYEQYF. The CDR3 nucleotides are TGTGCCAGCAGTTTAACGCAGGGGGCCTCCTACGAGCAGTACTTC. V is TRBV27 and J is TRBJ2-7, with 8 bases aligning to TRBD1. Germline values: CDR1 MNHEY, CDR2 SMNVEV (reference sequence). Trimming took 2 bases from V and 0 from J; bases not matched to a gene: 3. This CDR3 contains 15 residues.

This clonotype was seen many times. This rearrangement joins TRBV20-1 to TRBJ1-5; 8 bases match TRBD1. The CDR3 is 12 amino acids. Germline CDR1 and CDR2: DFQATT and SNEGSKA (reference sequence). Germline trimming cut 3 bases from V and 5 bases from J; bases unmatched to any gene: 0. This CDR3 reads CSARTGDQPQHF. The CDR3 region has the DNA TGCAGTGCTAGGACAGGGGATCAGCCCCAGCATTTT.

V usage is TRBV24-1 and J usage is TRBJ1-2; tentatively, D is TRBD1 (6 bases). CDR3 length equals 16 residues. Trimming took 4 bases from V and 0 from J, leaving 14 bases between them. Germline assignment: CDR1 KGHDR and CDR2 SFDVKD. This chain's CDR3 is CATSDPGQRTNYGYTF. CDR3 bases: TGTGCCACCAGTGACCCTGGACAGCGGACTAACTATGGCTACACCTTC.

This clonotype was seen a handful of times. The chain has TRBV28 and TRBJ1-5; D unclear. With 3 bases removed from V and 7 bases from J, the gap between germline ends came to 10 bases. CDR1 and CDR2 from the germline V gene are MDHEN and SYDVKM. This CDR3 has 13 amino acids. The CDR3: CASSLGSGQPQHF. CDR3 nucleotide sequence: TGTGCCAGCAGTTTGGGATCCGGGCAGCCCCAGCATTTT.

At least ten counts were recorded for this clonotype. The CDR3 protein is CSVFRGETQYF. CDR3 DNA sequence: TGCAGCGTTTTCCGGGGAGAGACCCAGTACTTC. This sequence joins TRBV29-1 and TRBJ2-5; D possibly corresponds to TRBD2 (5 bases). With 5 bases removed from V and 4 bases from J, the gap between germline ends came to 8 bases. The germline V gene encodes CDR1 SQVTM and CDR2 ANQGSEA. This CDR3 contains 11 residues.

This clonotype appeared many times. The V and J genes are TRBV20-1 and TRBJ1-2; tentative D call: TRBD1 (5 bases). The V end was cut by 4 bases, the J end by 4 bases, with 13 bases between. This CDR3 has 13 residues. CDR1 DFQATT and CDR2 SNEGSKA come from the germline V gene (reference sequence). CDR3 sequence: CSAKHPGTYGYTF. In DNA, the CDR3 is TGCAGTGCTAAACACCCCGGGACCTATGGCTACACCTTC.

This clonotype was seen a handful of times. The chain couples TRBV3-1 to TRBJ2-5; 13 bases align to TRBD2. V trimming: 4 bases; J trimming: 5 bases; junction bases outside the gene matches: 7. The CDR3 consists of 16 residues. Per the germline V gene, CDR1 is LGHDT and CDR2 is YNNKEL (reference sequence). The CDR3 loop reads CASSPTGLAGKETQYF. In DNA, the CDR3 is TGTGCCAGCAGCCCAACGGGACTAGCGGGGAAGGAGACCCAGTACTTC.

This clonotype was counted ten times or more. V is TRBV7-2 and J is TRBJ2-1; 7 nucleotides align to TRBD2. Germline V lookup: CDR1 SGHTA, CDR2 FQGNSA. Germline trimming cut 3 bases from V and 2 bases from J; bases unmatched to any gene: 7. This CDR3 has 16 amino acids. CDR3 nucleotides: TGTGCCAGCAGCTTTTCCCTAGCGGACACCTACAATGAGCAGTTCTTC. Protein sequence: CASSFSLADTYNEQFF. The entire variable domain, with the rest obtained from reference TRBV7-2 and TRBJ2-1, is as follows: GAGVSQSPSNKVTEKGKDVELRCDPISGHTALYWYRQSLGQGLEFLIYFQGNSAPDKSGLPSDRFSAERTGGSVSTLTIQRTQQEDSAVYLCASSFSLADTYNEQFFGPGTRLTVL.

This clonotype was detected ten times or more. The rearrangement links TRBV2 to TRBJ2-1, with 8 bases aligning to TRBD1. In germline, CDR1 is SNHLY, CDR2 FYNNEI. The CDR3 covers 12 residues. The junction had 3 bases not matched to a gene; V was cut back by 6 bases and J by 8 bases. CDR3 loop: CASRLTGDEQFF. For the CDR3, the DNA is TGTGCCAGCAGGCTGACAGGGGATGAGCAGTTCTTC.

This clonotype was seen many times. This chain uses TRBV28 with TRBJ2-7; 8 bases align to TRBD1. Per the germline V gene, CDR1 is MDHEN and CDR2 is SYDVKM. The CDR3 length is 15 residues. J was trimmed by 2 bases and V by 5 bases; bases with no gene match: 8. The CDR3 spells CASSAPGTGPYEQYF. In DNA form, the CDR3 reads TGTGCCAGCAGTGCCCCCGGGACAGGCCCCTACGAGCAGTACTTC. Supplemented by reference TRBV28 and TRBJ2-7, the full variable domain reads DVKVTQSSRYLVKRTGEKVFLECVQDMDHENMFWYRQDPGLGLRLIYFSYDVKMKEKGDIPEGYSVSREKKERFSLILESASTNQTSMYLCASSAPGTGPYEQYFGPGTRLTVT.

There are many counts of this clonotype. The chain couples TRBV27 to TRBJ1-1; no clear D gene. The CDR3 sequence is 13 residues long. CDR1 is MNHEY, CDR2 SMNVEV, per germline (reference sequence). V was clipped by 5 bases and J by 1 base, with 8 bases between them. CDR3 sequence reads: CASSITRNTEAFF. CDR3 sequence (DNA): TGTGCCAGCAGTATAACACGGAACACTGAAGCTTTCTTT.

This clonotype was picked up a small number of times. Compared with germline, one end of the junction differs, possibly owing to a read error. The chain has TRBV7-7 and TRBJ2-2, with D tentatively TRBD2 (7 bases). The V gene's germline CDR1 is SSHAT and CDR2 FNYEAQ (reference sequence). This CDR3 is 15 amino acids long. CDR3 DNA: TGTGCTAGCAGCCCCAGGGGAGGGCCTGCCGGGGAGCTGTTTTTT. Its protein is CASSPRGGPAGELFF.

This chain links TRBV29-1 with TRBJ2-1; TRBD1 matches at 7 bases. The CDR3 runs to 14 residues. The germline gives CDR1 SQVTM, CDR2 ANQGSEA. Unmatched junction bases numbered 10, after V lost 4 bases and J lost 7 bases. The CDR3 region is CSVAPGTDPNEQFF. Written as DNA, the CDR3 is TGCAGCGTTGCTCCCGGGACAGACCCTAATGAGCAGTTCTTC.